This T cell receptor (beta chain) was documented in a study of Graves' ophthalmopathy and Graves' hyperthyroidism (dated by TCRdb to the late 2010s). Study-wide context: Peripheral blood samples were taken at the time of initial diagnosis, before any treatment was given. To tell Graves' ophthalmopathy apart from Graves' hyperthyroidism, and to predict which patients would progress to ophthalmopathy, the study relied on TCR beta repertoire signatures. In total, 135 blood samples were TCR-sequenced: around 42 ophthalmopathy, over 70 hyperthyroidism and some 17 hyperthyroidism-to-ophthalmopathy patients. To explore V-J signatures that separate ophthalmopathy from hyperthyroidism, a discovery set of about 98 patients was enrolled, consisting of about 45 with ophthalmopathy and approximately 57 with stable hyperthyroidism. An independent validation cohort comprised some 18 hyperthyroidism patients and roughly 15 patients who later progressed from hyperthyroidism to ophthalmopathy. In more than five hyperthyroidism patients, the T-cell repertoires found in thyroid tissue were compared with those found in blood. Following sampling, methimazole starting at 30 mg daily was administered to hyperthyroidism patients, and high-dose intravenous methylprednisolone was administered to ophthalmopathy patients. The roughly 100 discovery patients were randomly divided into training and test sets at a 7:3 ratio.

For repertoire sequencing, the TCR beta CDR3 regions were amplified from RNA transcripts. The first round was an RT-PCR using HTBI primers with the Qiagen OneStep RT-PCR kit, and this first round was followed by a second-round multiplex PCR, then size selection and purification. Sequencing of the libraries was carried out on an Illumina HiSeq2000 in paired-end mode with 100 bp reads. The study's processing was this. SOAPnuke was used for read processing, and reads with adapters, uncalled bases, a mean Phred below 15, or no exact constant-primer or identifier match were discarded. High-quality paired reads were merged with COPE v1.2.5. Each unique nucleotide sequence was treated as a clonotype, and MiTCR v1.1 was used to align the clonotypes to the IMGT TRB V, D and J references. Analysis was restricted to V-J combinations with a frequency above 0.0001, which covered over 98% of repertoires. For each V-J combination, a TCR clonal expansion and chaos score was defined as the ratio of F50 clonal expansion to chaos observed in the TCRdist matrix. Features were reduced by Welch's t-statistics and random forest to around 13 V-J combinations, which fed a naive Bayes classifier. The Morisita-Horn index was used to measure how similar the thyroid and blood repertoires were. TCRdb trimmed public reads at Q25 via fastp, called clones via MiXCR and kept in-frame beta chains. Each CDR3 protein appears once, grouped with its most common genes and DNA. These V and J calls originate from TCRdb's pipeline instead of the authors' own analysis. This sample comprises about 380,000 distinct CDR3 sequences, 15% of them detected only once. In total, the top ten clones hold roughly 7% of the sample.

The germline V gene encodes CDR1 SGDLS and CDR2 YYNGEE. At the junction V is shortened by 4 bases and J by 1 base; bases outside the gene matches: 2. Reading from cysteine to phenylalanine, the CDR3 counts 16 amino acids. CDR3 DNA only is kept here, 48 bases in frame from base 1. The table lists this clonotype with a few counts. Its specific antigen is unknown. Qualities for individual bases were not recorded, and no much larger clone is one base off. Beyond this particular receptor, the publication reports: In validation, the model predicted ophthalmopathy progression with 70.59% sensitivity and roughly 72% specificity; some 13 predicted patients were CT-confirmed with GO in a median of approximately 6.5 months. No statistical method was used to predetermine the sample size, and group allocation was not hidden from the investigators. In cross-validation, the 13-signature model distinguished ophthalmopathy from stable hyperthyroidism with about 90% sensitivity and roughly 81% specificity, and in the test set the corresponding values were roughly 80% and 75%. Among expanded thyroid clonotypes with frequency above 0.001, most also showed up in blood, which suggests that blood repertoires may reflect the thyroid immune response.

Stable hyperthyroidism was defined as no progression to ophthalmopathy within 18 months of follow-up. The hyperthyroidism patients were 18 to 65 years old and newly diagnosed, with a disease duration of less than 2 months. Patients with other autoimmune diseases, uncontrolled infections, pregnancy or lactation were excluded. Clinical symptoms, serum thyroxine, TRAb, thyroid ultrasound and orbital computed tomography were used for diagnosis. Using Ficoll-Paque density gradient centrifugation, PBMCs were isolated from about 9.4 ml of fresh peripheral blood. Total RNA was extracted using Trizol reagent, and RNA quality was checked on an Agilent 2100 Bioanalyzer.

The chain joins TRBV9 to TRBJ2-2; the central 12 bases match TRBD2. This clonotype was obtained from a woman aged 18-29 years with stable Graves' hyperthyroidism. Donor details come from another sample of the same person, matched by shared clones. Input material: peripheral blood. The nucleotide sequence is TGTGCCAGCAGCCCGGGACTAGCGGGGAACACCGGGGAGCTGTTTTTT. Its translation is CASSPGLAGNTGELFF.